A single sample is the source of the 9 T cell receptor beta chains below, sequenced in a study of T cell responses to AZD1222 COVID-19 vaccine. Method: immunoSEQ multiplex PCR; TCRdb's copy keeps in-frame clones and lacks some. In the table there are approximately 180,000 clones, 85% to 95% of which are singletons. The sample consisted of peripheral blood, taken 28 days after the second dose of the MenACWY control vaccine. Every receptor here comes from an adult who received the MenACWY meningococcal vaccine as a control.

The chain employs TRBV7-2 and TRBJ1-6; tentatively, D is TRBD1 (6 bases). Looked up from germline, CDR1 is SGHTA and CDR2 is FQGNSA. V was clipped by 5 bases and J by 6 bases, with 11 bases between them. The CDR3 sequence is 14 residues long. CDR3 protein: CASSLGQSNSPLHF. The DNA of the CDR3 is TGTGCCAGCAGCCTAGGACAGAGTAATTCACCCCTCCACTTT.

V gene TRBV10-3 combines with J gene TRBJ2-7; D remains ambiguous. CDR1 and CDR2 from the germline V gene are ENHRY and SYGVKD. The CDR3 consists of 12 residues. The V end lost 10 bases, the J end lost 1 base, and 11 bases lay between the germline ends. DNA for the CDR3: TGTGCCACCGCAGAGCAATCCTACGAGCAGTACTTC. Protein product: CATAEQSYEQYF.

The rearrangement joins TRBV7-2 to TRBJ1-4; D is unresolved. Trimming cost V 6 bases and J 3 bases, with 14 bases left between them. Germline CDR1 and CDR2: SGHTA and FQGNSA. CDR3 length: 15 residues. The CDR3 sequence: CASSFSGISNEKLFF. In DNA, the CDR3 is TGTGCCAGCAGTTTTTCGGGAATCTCTAATGAAAAACTGTTTTTT. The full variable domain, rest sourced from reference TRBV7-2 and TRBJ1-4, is GAGVSQSPSNKVTEKGKDVELRCDPISGHTALYWYRQSLGQGLEFLIYFQGNSAPDKSGLPSDRFSAERTGGSVSTLTIQRTQQEDSAVYLCASSFSGISNEKLFFGSGTQLSVL.

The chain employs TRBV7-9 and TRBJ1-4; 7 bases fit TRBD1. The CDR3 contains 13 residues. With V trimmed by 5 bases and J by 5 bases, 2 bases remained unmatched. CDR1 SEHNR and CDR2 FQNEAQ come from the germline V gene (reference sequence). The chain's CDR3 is CASSTTGNEKLFF. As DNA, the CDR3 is TGTGCCAGCAGCACGACAGGGAATGAAAAACTGTTTTTT.

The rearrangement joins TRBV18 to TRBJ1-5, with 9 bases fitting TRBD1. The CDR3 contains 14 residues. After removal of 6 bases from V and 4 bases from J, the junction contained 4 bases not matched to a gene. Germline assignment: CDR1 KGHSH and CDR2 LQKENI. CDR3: CASSLDRGNQPQHF. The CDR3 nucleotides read TGTGCCAGCTCGCTAGACAGGGGGAATCAGCCCCAGCATTTT.

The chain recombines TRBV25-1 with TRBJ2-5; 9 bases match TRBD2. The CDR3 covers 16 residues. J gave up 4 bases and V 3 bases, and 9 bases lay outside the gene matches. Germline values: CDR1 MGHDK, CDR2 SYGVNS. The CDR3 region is CASSDSGGGAGETQYF. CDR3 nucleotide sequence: TGTGCCAGCAGTGATAGTGGCGGGGGGGCCGGAGAGACCCAGTACTTC.

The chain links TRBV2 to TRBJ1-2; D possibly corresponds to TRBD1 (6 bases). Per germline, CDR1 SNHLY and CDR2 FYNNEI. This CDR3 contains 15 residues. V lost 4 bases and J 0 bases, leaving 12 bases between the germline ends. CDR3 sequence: CASSALGGANYGYTF. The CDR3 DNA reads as TGTGCCAGCAGTGCATTGGGGGGCGCTAACTATGGCTACACCTTC.

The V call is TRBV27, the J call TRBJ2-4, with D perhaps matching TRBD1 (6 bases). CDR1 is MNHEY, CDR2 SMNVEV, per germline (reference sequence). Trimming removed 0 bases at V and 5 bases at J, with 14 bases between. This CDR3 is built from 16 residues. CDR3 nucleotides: TGTGCCAGCAGTTTATCACGTCTCAGGGGTGAAAACATTCAGTACTTC. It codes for CASSLSRLRGENIQYF.

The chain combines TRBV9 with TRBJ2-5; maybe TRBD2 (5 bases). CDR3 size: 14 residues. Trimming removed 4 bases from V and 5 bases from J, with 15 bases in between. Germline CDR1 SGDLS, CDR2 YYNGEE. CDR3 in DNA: TGTGCCAGCAGCCCCGAGCGGAGCTGGGAGACCCAGTACTTC. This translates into CASSPERSWETQYF. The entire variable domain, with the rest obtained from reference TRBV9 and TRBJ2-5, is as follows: DSGVTQTPKHLITATGQRVTLRCSPRSGDLSVYWYQQSLDQGLQFLIQYYNGEERAKGNILERFSAQQFPDLHSELNLSSLELGDSALYFCASSPERSWETQYFGPGTRLLVL.